This T cell receptor (beta chain) was recovered during a study of T cell changes during pregnancy in multiple sclerosis. Germline CDR1 SNHLY, CDR2 FYNNEI. V was trimmed by 2 bases and J by 6 bases, leaving 12 bases between them. CDR3 size: 14 residues. Clones were read by immunoSEQ multiplex PCR, and TCRdb kept only the in-frame ones, dropping some. Of tens of thousands of clones in the sample, about 91% were seen once. This rearrangement joins TRBV2 to TRBJ2-3; D is unclear. This sample comprised peripheral blood, obtained after pregnancy. The sequence came from a female donor with multiple sclerosis, enrolled in a pregnancy study. The CDR3 protein is CASSEWAPTDTQYF. CDR3 bases: TGTGCCAGCAGTGAATGGGCTCCCACGGATACGCAGTATTTT.